These 22 T cell receptor beta chains came from one sample sequenced in a study of cytomegalovirus exposure and HLA in healthy donors. With 60 Vbeta and 13 Jbeta primers, the PCR was carried out. Method: immunoSEQ multiplex PCR; TCRdb's copy keeps in-frame clones and lacks some. Of 170,000 or so clones listed, 80% are singletons. Source material: PBMCs. These receptors originate from a boy younger than 18 in good health and CMV-seronegative.

This clone was found once. J is TRBJ2-5 and V is TRBV5-4; TRBD2 might be the D (6 bases). The DNA matches TRBJ2-7 better at its end, which makes the J call doubtful. This CDR3 contains 15 residues. Germline CDR1 reads SGHNT; CDR2 reads YYREEE (reference sequence). DNA for the CDR3: TGTGCCAGCAGCTTTAATGGCGGGATCCTTTACGAGCAGTACTTC. Protein product: CASSFNGGILYEQYF.

V usage is TRBV12-5 and J usage is TRBJ1-1, with D unclear. CDR3 length: 12 residues. Looked up from germline, CDR1 is LGHNT and CDR2 is FRNRAP. The V end was cut by 3 bases, the J end by 3 bases, with 5 bases between. CDR3 region: CASGFQDTEAFF. CDR3 nucleotides: TGTGCTAGTGGTTTCCAGGACACTGAAGCTTTCTTT.

The chain is built from TRBV5-1 and TRBJ2-7; 8 bases agree with TRBD2. CDR1 is SGHRS and CDR2 is YFSETQ in the germline V gene. With V trimmed by 2 bases and J by 5 bases, 6 bases remained unmatched. The CDR3 covers 14 residues. CDR3 protein: CASSLTTSVHEQYF. CDR3 nucleotide sequence: TGCGCCAGCAGCTTAACGACTAGCGTTCACGAGCAGTACTTC.

The chain links TRBV6-4 to TRBJ2-2; D may be TRBD2 (6 bases). V was clipped by 4 bases and J by 1 base, with 13 bases between them. From germline, CDR1 is MRHNA and CDR2 SNTAGT. This CDR3 has 16 residues. The CDR3 DNA reads as TGTGCCAGCAGTGCCGAGGGACTGAGGAACACCGGGGAGCTGTTTTTT. Amino acids: CASSAEGLRNTGELFF.

This clone was seen only once. The rearrangement links TRBV19 to TRBJ2-2; TRBD2 agrees at 10 bases. The CDR3 is 16 amino acids. The germline V gene has CDR1 LNHDA and CDR2 SQIVND (reference sequence). With 4 bases clipped from V and 5 bases from J, the junction kept 7 bases outside the gene matches. The CDR3, as DNA: TGTGCCAGTAGTACTCCGGGACTAGCGACAACCGGGGAGCTGTTTTTT. Translation gives CASSTPGLATTGELFF.

The V gene is TRBV18, the J gene TRBJ2-5, with TRBD2 as a possible D gene (6 bases). TRBJ2-7 matches the DNA end more closely, so the J call is doubtful. The CDR3 spans 15 residues. CDR1 is KGHSH, CDR2 LQKENI, per germline. CDR3 sequence reads: CASSLDYGNSYEQYF. The DNA of the CDR3 is TGTGCCAGCTCACTGGACTATGGGAACTCTTACGAGCAGTACTTC.

V is TRBV6-6 and J is TRBJ1-1; D ambiguous. Germline CDR1 and CDR2: MNHNY and SVGAGI (reference sequence). The V gene lost 4 bases and the J gene lost 0 bases, with 6 bases spanning the gap. The CDR3 consists of 13 residues. CDR3 in DNA: TGTGCCAGCAGTTTGAGGATGAACACTGAAGCTTTCTTT. Its translation: CASSLRMNTEAFF.

The chain recombines TRBV9 with TRBJ1-6; D ambiguous. Germline V gives CDR1 SGDLS, CDR2 YYNGEE. V was trimmed by 2 bases and J by 3 bases, leaving 9 bases between them. The CDR3 runs 15 residues. The CDR3 is CASSVGRHYNSPLHF. The CDR3 DNA reads TGTGCCAGCAGCGTGGGCAGACACTATAATTCACCCCTCCACTTT.

A few counts support this clone. The chain uses TRBV9 and TRBJ2-7, with 10 bases lining up with TRBD2. V shed 4 bases, J shed 4 bases, and the junction held 17 bases outside the gene matches. Per germline, CDR1 SGDLS and CDR2 YYNGEE. CDR3 length equals 18 residues. The CDR3 protein is CASSPGWLAGAGFYEQYF. In nucleotides, the CDR3 is TGTGCCAGCAGCCCCGGGTGGCTAGCGGGAGCGGGGTTTTACGAGCAGTACTTC.

This rearrangement joins TRBV19 to TRBJ1-1, with D maybe TRBD1 (5 bases). This CDR3 has 15 residues. Germline values: CDR1 LNHDA, CDR2 SQIVND (reference sequence). Deletions cut 5 bases from V and 0 bases from J, with 13 bases between. CDR3 DNA sequence: TGTGCCAGTAGTGCGGGGGTACAAATGAACACTGAAGCTTTCTTT. Translating gives CASSAGVQMNTEAFF.

V usage is TRBV9 and J usage is TRBJ2-5, with TRBD2 matching over 11 bases. Trimming removed 4 bases from V and 3 bases from J; junction bases left unmatched: 2. The CDR3 runs 14 residues. Germline CDR1 SGDLS, CDR2 YYNGEE. In DNA, the CDR3 is TGTGCCAGCAGCTTGACTAGCGGGGAAGAGACCCAGTACTTC. Amino acid sequence: CASSLTSGEETQYF.

This rearrangement joins TRBV14 to TRBJ2-6, with 7 bases lining up with TRBD2. CDR3 length: 17 residues. Germline CDR1 reads SGHDN; CDR2 reads FVKESK. With V trimmed by 4 bases and J by 1 base, 7 bases remained unmatched. CDR3 region: CASSPSGRASGANVLTF. The CDR3, as DNA: TGTGCCAGCAGCCCCTCAGGGAGGGCTTCTGGGGCCAACGTCCTGACTTTC.

This clone came up once. The gene calls are TRBV29-1 and TRBJ2-7, with TRBD1 as a possible D gene (6 bases). This CDR3 has 15 amino acids. The V end lost 2 bases, the J end lost 3 bases, and 17 bases lay between the germline ends. Germline CDR1 and CDR2: SQVTM and ANQGSEA. CDR3 protein: CSVELTGLGDYEQYF. As DNA, the CDR3 is TGCAGCGTTGAATTAACAGGGTTAGGGGACTACGAGCAGTACTTC.

The V gene is TRBV5-4, the J gene TRBJ1-1, with TRBD1 as a possible D gene (5 bases). There are 14 residues in the CDR3. Deletions cut 4 bases from V and 4 bases from J, with 14 bases between. The germline V gene encodes CDR1 SGHNT and CDR2 YYREEE (reference sequence). Here the CDR3 reads CASSRPRRGTEAFF. The CDR3 nucleotides read TGTGCCAGCAGCCGTCCGAGGAGGGGCACTGAAGCTTTCTTT.

This clone was seen a handful of times. The CDR3 is CASSLGTGQETQYF. DNA of the CDR3: TGCGCCAGCAGCTTGGGGACAGGCCAAGAGACCCAGTACTTC. This chain uses TRBV5-1 with TRBJ2-5, with TRBD1 matching 7 bases. The CDR3 is 14 residues long. Looked up from germline, CDR1 is SGHRS and CDR2 is YFSETQ. V lost 0 bases and J lost 1; bases outside the gene matches: 0.

This chain connects TRBV7-2 to TRBJ1-6; weak D call: TRBD1 (5 bases). The CDR3 has 15 amino acids. Germline CDR1 and CDR2: SGHTA and FQGNSA. Trimming cost V 5 bases and J 7 bases, with 15 bases left between them. The CDR3 nucleotides read TGTGCCAGCAGCCCCGTACTGACAGTAAATTCACCCCTCCACTTT. Translation: CASSPVLTVNSPLHF.

This clone was detected a few times. The chain links TRBV19 to TRBJ2-5, with 7 bases that match TRBD1. V lost 5 bases to trimming and J lost 5 bases; unmatched junction nucleotides: 11. Germline CDR1 reads LNHDA; CDR2 reads SQIVND (reference sequence). The CDR3 extends over 15 amino acids. Here the CDR3 DNA reads TGTGCCAGTAGTTATTCGACAGGGAGCCGTGAGACCCAGTACTTC. This encodes CASSYSTGSRETQYF.

This clone appeared once. The chain employs TRBV6-6 and TRBJ1-4; D is unclear. Germline CDR1 is MNHNY and CDR2 is SVGAGI (reference sequence). There are 15 residues in the CDR3. The V gene lost 5 bases and the J gene lost 8 bases, with 18 bases spanning the gap. In DNA form, the CDR3 reads TGTGCCAGCAGTCCCCACGCTAGGCTTTTGGAAAAACTGTTTTTT. It is translated as CASSPHARLLEKLFF.

The genes are TRBV29-1 and TRBJ1-1, with TRBD1 as a possible D gene (5 bases). V lost 0 bases to trimming and J lost 2 bases, with 19 bases between them. The CDR3 is 17 amino acids. Germline V CDR1 and CDR2: SQVTM, ANQGSEA. The CDR3: CSVEDLGTYSGNTEAFF. CDR3 sequence (DNA): TGCAGCGTTGAAGACCTCGGGACTTACTCAGGCAACACTGAAGCTTTCTTT.

The chain is built from TRBV6-4 and TRBJ2-2; possible D gene TRBD2, 6 bases. The CDR3 length is 14 residues. Germline V gene sequence: CDR1 MRHNA, CDR2 SNTAGT. The ends were cut back, 6 bases at V and 2 bases at J, with 10 bases in the middle. For the CDR3, the DNA is TGTGCCAGCAGAGTGGGACTTAACACCGGGGAGCTGTTTTTT. Its protein is CASRVGLNTGELFF.

This chain connects TRBV6-1 to TRBJ2-7, with 12 bases that match TRBD2. Germline loops: CDR1 MNHNS, CDR2 SASEGT. V dropped 3 bases and J dropped 2; count of bases not matched to a gene: 2. This CDR3 comprises 15 residues. CDR3 in amino acids: CASSERLAGAYEQYF. DNA for the CDR3: TGTGCCAGCAGTGAGCGACTAGCGGGGGCCTACGAGCAGTACTTC.

The J gene is TRBJ2-7, the V gene TRBV5-4, with 8 bases aligning to TRBD1. Looked up from germline, CDR1 is SGHNT and CDR2 is YYREEE (reference sequence). Trimming at V came to 4 bases and at J to 4 bases, leaving 16 bases not matched to a gene. CDR3 length: 17 residues. CDR3 coding DNA: TGTGCCAGCAGCCCTGATTTAGGACAGGGTAGGACTTACGAGCAGTACTTC. It translates to CASSPDLGQGRTYEQYF.